The entry below gives a single T cell receptor beta chain sequence along with its context. The antigen is undetermined. The source of the sample is a study of T cells in Graves' hyperthyroidism and ophthalmopathy. V lost 3 bases, J lost 2 bases, and 7 bases lay in between. This CDR3 region has 13 residues. Study results and caveats: A model of 13 V-J features distinguished ophthalmopathy from stable hyperthyroidism.

Template material for amplifying TCR beta CDR3 regions consisted of RNA transcripts. HTBI primers were used for first-round RT-PCR of the TCR CDR3. TCRdb used MiXCR to reprocess the multiplex PCR reads, holding one entry per CDR3 protein. The sample contains around 720,000 distinct CDR3 sequences, over 35% of which appear only once. The chain joins TRBV12-3 or TRBV12-4 to TRBJ1-2; unclear D gene. The source is a woman aged 35 to 49 with Graves' hyperthyroidism. The sample taken for sequencing was blood. CDR3 protein: CASSLAMNYGYTF. Here the CDR3 DNA reads TGTGCCAGCAGTTTGGCCATGAACTATGGCTACACCTTC.